A selection of T cell receptor beta chains follows, all from one sample in a study of beta chain features in type 1 diabetes. The assay was immunoSEQ multiplex PCR, and TCRdb's table has in-frame clones only and misses some. The sample comprises just over 600,000 clones, about a sixth of which are singletons, and about 0.093% rests with the top ten. Sequenced sample: naive CD4+ T cells from blood. The receptors shown here come from a man aged 18 to 35 in good health. The CDR3 runs from the conserved cysteine through the conserved F or W. A D gene is named only where the DNA matches it firmly. Only some rows state a clone size, as once, few, many or a class for expanded clones.

>TRBJ2-1|few|TRBV7-3|NA|13
CASSPQGYNEQFF
TGTGCCAGCAGCCCGCAGGGGTACAATGAGCAGTTCTTC
>TRBJ1-1|NA|TRBV18|TRBD1|13
CASSPQGATEAFF
TGTGCCAGCTCACCCCAGGGGGCCACTGAAGCTTTCTTT
>TRBJ1-2|NA|TRBV14|TRBD1|15
CASSPRRGGGYGYTF
TGTGCCAGCAGCCCAAGGAGAGGGGGCGGCTATGGCTACACCTTC
>TRBJ2-1|few|TRBV28|NA|16
CASSSTGKGDYNEQFF
TGTGCCAGCAGTTCCACAGGGAAAGGGGACTACAATGAGCAGTTCTTC
>TRBJ2-3|NA|TRBV4-2|NA|16
CASRGGSGSKTDTQYF
TGTGCCAGCAGGGGTGGAAGTGGGTCGAAGACAGATACGCAGTATTTT
>TRBJ2-6|few|TRBV5-4|NA|17
CASSTETTRSGANVLTF
TGTGCCAGCAGCACTGAGACCACCCGCTCTGGGGCCAACGTCCTGACTTTC
>TRBJ1-1|NA|TRBV15|NA|14
CATSRDLVGTEAFF
TGTGCCACCAGCAGAGATCTGGTGGGCACTGAAGCTTTCTTT
>TRBJ1-2|few|TRBV15|NA|12
CATSRDSYGYTF
TGTGCCACCAGCAGAGACAGTTATGGCTACACCTTC
>TRBJ2-5|few|TRBV5-6|NA|14
CASSATGRSETQYF
TGTGCCAGCAGCGCGACAGGGAGGTCAGAGACCCAGTACTTC
>TRBJ2-1|NA|TRBV7-2|NA|13
CASSLFRHNEQFF
TGTGCCAGCAGCTTATTCCGGCACAATGAGCAGTTCTTC
>TRBJ1-1|few|TRBV10-3|TRBD1|15
CAISEPGQGVTEAFF
TGTGCCATCAGTGAGCCGGGACAGGGGGTTACTGAAGCTTTCTTT
>TRBJ2-1|NA|TRBV4-1|TRBD1|16
CASSQDPGQVINEQFF
TGCGCCAGCAGCCAAGATCCCGGACAGGTTATTAATGAGCAGTTCTTC
>TRBJ2-5|few|TRBV2|NA|15
CASSDWMRFQETQYF
TGTGCCAGCAGTGACTGGATGAGGTTCCAAGAGACCCAGTACTTC
>TRBJ1-1|few|TRBV28|NA|12
CASSFRAGEAFF
TGTGCCAGCAGTTTCAGGGCAGGAGAAGCTTTCTTT
>TRBJ1-5|few|TRBV5-1|NA|15
CASSLSGTQGQPQHF
TGCGCCAGCAGCTTGTCCGGGACCCAAGGCCAGCCCCAGCATTTT
>TRBJ1-4|few|TRBV4-2|NA|16
CASSQDWAARNEKLFF
TGTGCCAGCAGCCAAGATTGGGCAGCCCGGAATGAAAAACTGTTTTTT
>TRBJ1-2|NA|TRBV4-1|TRBD1|17
CASSQGGRGRANYGYTF
TGCGCCAGCAGCCAAGGTGGCAGGGGGCGAGCTAACTATGGCTACACCTTC
>TRBJ1-1|NA|TRBV14|NA|15
CASSQLRGANTEAFF
TGTGCCAGCAGCCAACTTCGCGGAGCGAACACTGAAGCTTTCTTT
>TRBJ2-2|NA|TRBV7-2|NA|15
CASSRNRANTGELFF
TGTGCCAGCAGCCGAAACAGGGCTAACACCGGGGAGCTGTTTTTT
>TRBJ2-6|few|TRBV5-1|NA|16
CASSLIEISGANVLTF
TGCGCCAGCAGCTTGATCGAGATCTCTGGGGCCAACGTCCTGACTTTC
>TRBJ2-6|NA|TRBV2|TRBD1|14
CASSQGAGANVLTF
TGTGCCAGCAGTCAGGGGGCTGGGGCCAACGTCCTGACTTTC
>TRBJ2-7|few|TRBV27|TRBD1|15
CASAHPGQVTYEQYF
TGTGCCAGCGCCCATCCGGGACAGGTTACCTACGAGCAGTACTTC
>TRBJ1-2|NA|TRBV7-2|NA|14
CASSPRSGGYGYTF
TGTGCCAGCAGCCCTAGGAGTGGCGGGTATGGCTACACCTTC
>TRBJ1-5|few|TRBV6-1|NA|14
CAASQGGSNQPQHF
TGTGCCGCCTCTCAGGGCGGTAGCAATCAGCCCCAGCATTTT
>TRBJ2-7|NA|TRBV7-2|TRBD2|18
CASSKAIVAGGPSYEQYF
TGTGCCAGCAGCAAAGCGATCGTAGCGGGAGGGCCCTCCTACGAGCAGTACTTC
>TRBJ1-2|NA|TRBV4-3|NA|18
CASSQDLLTGAFNYGYTF
TGCGCCAGCAGCCAAGATCTTCTCACAGGCGCCTTTAACTATGGCTACACCTTC
>TRBJ1-2|few|TRBV5-1|NA|16
CASSLGLGITNYGYTF
TGCGCCAGCAGCTTGGGTTTGGGTATCACTAACTATGGCTACACCTTC
>TRBJ2-4|few|TRBV4-2|NA|16
CASSPIEGGGKNIQYF
TGTGCCAGCAGCCCGATCGAAGGGGGTGGCAAAAACATTCAGTACTTC
>TRBJ2-1|NA|TRBV4-3|NA|14
CASSQDSQYNEQFF
TGCGCCAGCAGCCAAGATAGCCAGTACAATGAGCAGTTCTTC
>TRBJ2-7|few|TRBV6-5|TRBD1|15
CASRNRDRGTREQYF
TGTGCCAGCAGGAACCGGGACAGGGGGACGAGGGAGCAGTACTTC
>TRBJ2-7|NA|TRBV5-4|TRBD1|16
CASSLGRTGRIYEQYF
TGTGCCAGCAGCTTGGGCCGGACAGGGAGAATCTACGAGCAGTACTTC
>TRBJ1-6|NA|TRBV30|NA|13
CAWSLWGASPLHF
TGTGCCTGGAGTCTGTGGGGCGCCTCACCCCTCCACTTT
>TRBJ2-2|NA|TRBV5-1|TRBD2|17
CASSLLAGGSNTGELFF
TGCGCCAGCAGCCTACTAGCGGGAGGATCGAACACCGGGGAGCTGTTTTTT
>TRBJ2-3|NA|TRBV15|TRBD1|17
CATSRDSPGGGTDTQYF
TGTGCCACCAGCAGAGATTCGCCAGGGGGAGGCACAGATACGCAGTATTTT
>TRBJ2-7|NA|TRBV9|NA|16
CASSVATSGLLGEQYF
TGTGCCAGCAGCGTAGCCACATCCGGGCTTTTAGGGGAGCAGTACTTC
>TRBJ1-3|few|TRBV15|NA|14
CATSSGGSGNTIYF
TGTGCCACCAGCTCGGGAGGTTCTGGAAACACCATATATTTT
>TRBJ2-5|NA|TRBV18|NA|12
CASSRGLETQYF
TGTGCCAGCTCACGGGGCCTCGAGACCCAGTACTTC
>TRBJ2-7|few|TRBV28|NA|14
CASSSPGRLYEQYF
TGTGCCAGCAGCTCCCCGGGTCGGCTTTACGAGCAGTACTTC
>TRBJ2-7|NA|TRBV5-1|TRBD2|16
CASSLRTSGPSYEQYF
TGCGCCAGCAGCCTCCGGACTAGCGGCCCCTCCTACGAGCAGTACTTC
>TRBJ1-4|NA|TRBV28|NA|10
CASSSEKLFF
TGTGCCAGCAGCTCTGAAAAACTGTTTTTT
>TRBJ2-4|few|TRBV7-3|TRBD1|13
CASSLWTGNIQYF
TGTGCCAGCAGCCTATGGACAGGGAACATTCAGTACTTC
>TRBJ1-6|NA|TRBV20-1|NA|10
CSARRGPLHF
TGCAGTGCTAGACGGGGACCCCTCCACTTT
>TRBJ1-1|NA|TRBV4-2|NA|15
CASSQDGWGRTEAFF
TGTGCCAGCAGCCAAGATGGATGGGGGCGCACTGAAGCTTTCTTT
>TRBJ2-6|few|TRBV21-1|NA|16
CASSPERGTGANVLTF
TGTGCCAGCAGCCCCGAACGAGGGACTGGGGCCAACGTCCTGACTTTC
>TRBJ2-7|few|TRBV28|TRBD2|16
CASSLLGGMNHYEQYF
TGTGCCAGCAGTTTATTGGGGGGGATGAATCACTACGAGCAGTACTTC
>TRBJ2-3|NA|TRBV9|TRBD2|15
CASSVGGGAWDTQYF
TGTGCCAGCAGCGTTGGCGGGGGAGCCTGGGATACGCAGTATTTT
>TRBJ1-3|NA|TRBV5-1|TRBD1|14
CASSLQGAMNTIYF
TGCGCCAGCAGCTTACAGGGGGCGATGAACACCATATATTTT
>TRBJ1-2|NA|TRBV5-4|TRBD1|13
CASSLDRVYGYTF
TGTGCCAGCAGCCTGGACAGGGTCTATGGCTACACCTTC
>TRBJ2-3|few|TRBV5-1|TRBD2|16
CASSLGTSGSADTQYF
TGCGCCAGCAGCTTGGGGACTAGCGGGAGTGCAGATACGCAGTATTTT
>TRBJ1-2|few|TRBV20-1|NA|8
CSGGGYTF
TGCAGTGGGGGTGGCTACACCTTC
>TRBJ1-5|few|TRBV30|TRBD1|13
CAWRGQINQPQHF
TGTGCCTGGAGGGGACAGATCAATCAGCCCCAGCATTTT
>TRBJ2-3|few|TRBV7-9|NA|15
CASSLGLTATDTQYF
TGTGCCAGCAGCTTAGGCCTAACCGCCACAGATACGCAGTATTTT
>TRBJ1-2|NA|TRBV7-8|NA|15
CASSETGAHGYGYTF
TGTGCCAGCAGCGAAACGGGGGCGCATGGCTATGGCTACACCTTC
>TRBJ1-5|NA|TRBV5-1|TRBD1|15
CASSPATGGRQPQHF
TGCGCCAGCAGCCCCGCCACAGGGGGACGGCAGCCCCAGCATTTT
>TRBJ2-3|few|TRBV4-3|TRBD1|18
CASSHYTYRGETTDTQYF
TGCGCCAGCAGCCATTATACCTACAGGGGCGAAACCACAGATACGCAGTATTTT
>TRBJ1-5|NA|TRBV6-4|NA|14
CASSDYWGGQPQHF
TGTGCCAGCAGTGACTATTGGGGGGGTCAGCCCCAGCATTTT
>TRBJ1-2|few|TRBV9|TRBD1|14
CASSADRANYGYTF
TGTGCCAGCAGCGCGGACAGGGCTAACTATGGCTACACCTTC
>TRBJ1-2|NA|TRBV7-9|TRBD1|14
CASSLGQRVHGYTF
TGTGCCAGCAGCCTGGGACAGAGAGTCCATGGCTACACCTTC
>TRBJ1-1|few|TRBV7-6|NA|12
CASSLQGGAAFF
TGTGCCAGCAGCTTACAGGGCGGGGCAGCTTTCTTT